The present T cell receptor (beta chain) was sequenced within a study of cytomegalovirus exposure and HLA in healthy donors. Study-wide results and caveats: The study put about 180 TCR beta chains on its list as cytomegalovirus-associated. In vitro assays verified that a few CMV-associated chains recognized CMV antigens specifically.

Sequencing used immunoSEQ multiplex PCR; TCRdb keeps in-frame clones, though not all of them. The table records 200,000 or so clones, 75% to 85% of them present only once. This clone was seen once. The antigen is unknown. Between the trimmed V and J ends, which lost 1 base and 0 bases, there was a span of 9 bases. Germline V gives CDR1 MNHEY, CDR2 SMNVEV (reference sequence). This CDR3 spans 15 amino acids. The material sequenced was PBMCs. The sequence came from a woman in her twenties or thirties in good health and CMV-seropositive. The chain employs TRBV27 and TRBJ1-1, with D perhaps matching TRBD1 (5 bases). The DNA for the CDR3 is TGTGCCAGCAGTTTATTTCCGACAGTGAACACTGAAGCTTTCTTT. This translates into CASSLFPTVNTEAFF.